This TCR beta chain derives from a study of blood T cell repertoires in COVID-19. Authors' data handling: Researchers report that nucleated cell counts were estimated from reference gene primer amplification. Produced via immunoSEQ multiplex PCR; TCRdb's table is partial and in-frame only. The V and J calls and the clone size are those of that table, but D and trimming were determined from the DNA. The sample includes some 330,000 clones, about 90% of them seen just once. Germline loops: CDR1 SGHRS, CDR2 YFSETQ. This CDR3 spans 16 amino acids. The trim removed 4 bases at V and 9 bases at J, leaving 8 bases unmatched. Cohort assignment relied on participant-reported clinical history.

Sequenced input: PBMCs or T cells enriched from blood (not recorded which). The rearrangement joins TRBV5-1 to TRBJ2-1; 15 bases agree with TRBD2. The receptor was isolated from a man aged 35-49 years in a cohort exposed to, infected with or recovered from COVID-19 (not recorded which). The CDR3 sequence is CASSKGLAGGQGEQFF. Written as DNA, the CDR3 is TGCGCCAGCAGCAAGGGACTAGCGGGAGGTCAGGGTGAGCAGTTCTTC.